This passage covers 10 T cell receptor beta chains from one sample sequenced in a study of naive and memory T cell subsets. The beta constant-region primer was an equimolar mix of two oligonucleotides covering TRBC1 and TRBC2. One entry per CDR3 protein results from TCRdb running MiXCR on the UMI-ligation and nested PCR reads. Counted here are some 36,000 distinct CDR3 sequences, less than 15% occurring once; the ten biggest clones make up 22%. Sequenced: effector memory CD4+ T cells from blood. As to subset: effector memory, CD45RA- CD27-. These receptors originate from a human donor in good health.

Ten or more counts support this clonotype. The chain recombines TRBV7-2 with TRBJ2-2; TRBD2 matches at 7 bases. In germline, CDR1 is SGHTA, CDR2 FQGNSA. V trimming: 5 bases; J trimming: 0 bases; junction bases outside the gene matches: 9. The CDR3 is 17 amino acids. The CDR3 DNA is TGTGCCAGCAGCAAGAGCCCGGGACTATCGAACACCGGGGAGCTGTTTTTT. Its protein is CASSKSPGLSNTGELFF.

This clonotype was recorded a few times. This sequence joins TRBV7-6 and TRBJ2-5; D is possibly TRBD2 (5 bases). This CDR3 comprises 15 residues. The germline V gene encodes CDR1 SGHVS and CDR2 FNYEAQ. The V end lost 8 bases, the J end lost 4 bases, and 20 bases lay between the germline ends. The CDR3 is CASGLAGSPLETQYF. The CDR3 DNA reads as TGTGCCAGCGGGCTAGCTGGGTCCCCGTTAGAGACCCAGTACTTC. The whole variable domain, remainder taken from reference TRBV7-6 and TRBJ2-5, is GAGVSQSPRYKVTKRGQDVALRCDPISGHVSLYWYRQALGQGPEFLTYFNYEAQQDKSGLPNDRFSAERPEGSISTLTIQRTEQRDSAMYRCASGLAGSPLETQYFGPGTRLLVL.

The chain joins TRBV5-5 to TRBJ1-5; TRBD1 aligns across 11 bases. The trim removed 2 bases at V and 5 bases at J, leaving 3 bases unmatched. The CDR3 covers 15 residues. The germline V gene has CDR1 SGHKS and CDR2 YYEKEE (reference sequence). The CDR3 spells CASSFWGQGDQPQHF. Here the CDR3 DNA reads TGTGCCAGCAGCTTTTGGGGACAGGGGGATCAGCCCCAGCATTTT.

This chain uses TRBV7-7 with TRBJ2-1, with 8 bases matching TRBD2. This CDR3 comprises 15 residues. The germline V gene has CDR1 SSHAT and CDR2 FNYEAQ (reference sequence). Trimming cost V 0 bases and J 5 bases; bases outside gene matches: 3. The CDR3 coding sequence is TGTGCCAGCAGCTTAGCTAGCGGGGCGCACAATGAGCAGTTCTTC. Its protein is CASSLASGAHNEQFF.

This CDR3 is CSVSGTGRANYGYTF. The CDR3 DNA is TGCAGTGTTTCCGGGACAGGCCGAGCAAACTATGGCTACACCTTC. This chain joins TRBV20-1 and TRBJ1-2; 8 nucleotides line up with TRBD1. V was pared by 7 bases and J by 2 bases, with 12 bases of the junction left unmatched. In germline, CDR1 is DFQATT, CDR2 SNEGSKA (reference sequence). This CDR3 has 15 residues.

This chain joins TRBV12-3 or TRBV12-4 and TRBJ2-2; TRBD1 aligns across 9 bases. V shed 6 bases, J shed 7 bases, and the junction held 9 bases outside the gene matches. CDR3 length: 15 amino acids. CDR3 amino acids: CASRLGTGYNGELFF. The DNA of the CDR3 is TGTGCCAGCAGACTAGGGACAGGGTATAACGGGGAGCTGTTTTTT.

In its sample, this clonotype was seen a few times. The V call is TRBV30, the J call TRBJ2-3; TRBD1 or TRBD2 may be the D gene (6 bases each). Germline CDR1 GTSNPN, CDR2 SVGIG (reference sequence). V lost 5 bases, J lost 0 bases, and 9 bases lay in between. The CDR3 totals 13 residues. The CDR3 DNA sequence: TGTGCCTGGTCGGGGGCTAGCACAGATACGCAGTATTTT. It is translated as CAWSGASTDTQYF. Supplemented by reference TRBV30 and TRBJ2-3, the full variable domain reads SQTIHQWPATLVQPVGSPLSLECTVEGTSNPNLYWYRQAAGRGLQLLFYSVGIGQISSEVPQNLSASRPQDRQFILSSKKLLLSDSGFYLCAWSGASTDTQYFGPGTRLTVL.

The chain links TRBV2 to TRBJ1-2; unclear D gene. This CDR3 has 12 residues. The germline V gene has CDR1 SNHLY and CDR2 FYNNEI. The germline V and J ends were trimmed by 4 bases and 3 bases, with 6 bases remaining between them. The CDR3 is CASSAWDYGYTF. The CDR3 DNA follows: TGTGCCAGCAGTGCTTGGGACTATGGCTACACCTTC.

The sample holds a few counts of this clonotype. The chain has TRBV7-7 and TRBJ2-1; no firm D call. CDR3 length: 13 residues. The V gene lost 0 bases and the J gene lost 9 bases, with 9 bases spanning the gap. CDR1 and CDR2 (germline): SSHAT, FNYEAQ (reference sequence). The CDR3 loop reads CASSLAGTGEQFF. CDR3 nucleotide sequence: TGTGCCAGCAGCTTAGCGGGAACCGGTGAGCAGTTCTTC. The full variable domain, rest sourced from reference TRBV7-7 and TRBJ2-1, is GAGVSQSPRYKVTKRGQDVTLRCDPISSHATLYWYQQALGQGPEFLTYFNYEAQPDKSGLPSDRFSAERPEGSISTLTIQRTEQRDSAMYRCASSLAGTGEQFFGPGTRLTVL.

For the CDR3, the DNA is TGTGCCAGCAGACGAGCGGGAGCCTACGAGCAGTACTTC. The encoded protein is CASRRAGAYEQYF. This sequence joins TRBV5-4 and TRBJ2-7, with TRBD2 matching 8 bases. From germline, CDR1 is SGHNT and CDR2 YYREEE (reference sequence). After removal of 5 bases from V and 2 bases from J, the junction contained 3 bases not matched to a gene. The CDR3 runs 13 residues.